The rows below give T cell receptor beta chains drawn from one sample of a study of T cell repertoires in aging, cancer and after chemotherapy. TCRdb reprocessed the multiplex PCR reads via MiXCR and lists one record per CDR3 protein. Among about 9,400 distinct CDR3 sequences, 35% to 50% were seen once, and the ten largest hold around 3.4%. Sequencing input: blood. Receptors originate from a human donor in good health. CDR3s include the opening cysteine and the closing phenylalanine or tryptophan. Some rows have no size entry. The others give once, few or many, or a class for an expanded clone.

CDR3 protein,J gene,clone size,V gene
CAGKAAVGSYGYTF,TRBJ1-2,.,TRBV6-1
CASSLVWTARPGDTQYF,TRBJ2-3,.,TRBV11-3
CASSWTDGEVAFF,TRBJ1-1,few,TRBV5-1
CASNRDGANTEAFF,TRBJ1-1,few,TRBV6-2/TRBV6-3
CASGGFSNTEAFF,TRBJ1-1,.,TRBV11-3
CASSSGVESYYEQYF,TRBJ2-7,.,TRBV13
CSVGGGTGAYEQYF,TRBJ2-7,few,TRBV29-1
CASSFRLYNEQFF,TRBJ2-1,.,TRBV13
CGSMARAQETQYF,TRBJ2-5,few,TRBV19
CASSLMSGGYTF,TRBJ1-2,few,TRBV12-3/TRBV12-4
CASSPPMVW,TRBJ2-1,.,TRBV6-5
CASSPGQVNYGYTF,TRBJ1-2,.,TRBV6-5
CAWGPSGNTIYF,TRBJ1-3,.,TRBV30
CASSFGRNYGYTF,TRBJ1-2,.,TRBV12-3/TRBV12-4
CASSLDGHQPQHF,TRBJ1-5,.,TRBV19
CASSFLPFINTEAFF,TRBJ1-1,.,TRBV27
CAVGRTRGYTF,TRBJ1-2,few,TRBV19
CASSPPGTAEKLFF,TRBJ1-4,.,TRBV6-6
CASSLGTSGVNEQFF,TRBJ2-1,.,TRBV7-6
CASSPQGQGFGDTEAFF,TRBJ1-1,few,TRBV11-3
CASSYKSDRAFF,TRBJ1-1,.,TRBV6-2/TRBV6-3
CASSFGQGAGYTEAFF,TRBJ1-1,.,TRBV12-3/TRBV12-4
CASSLLLTGGSYNEQFF,TRBJ2-1,few,TRBV13
CASSLRRGINYEQYF,TRBJ2-7,.,TRBV6-6
CASSDWPSTDTQYF,TRBJ2-3,few,TRBV13
CASSGTASSYEQYF,TRBJ2-7,.,TRBV25-1
CASTRPGTGGPQFF,TRBJ2-1,medium-sized,TRBV6-5
CASSFPPRGSEAFF,TRBJ1-1,.,TRBV12-3/TRBV12-4
CAISPSGRDFDEAFF,TRBJ1-1,few,TRBV6-5
CATRGVITDTQYF,TRBJ2-3,.,TRBV24-1
CASSPLFGGNTGELFF,TRBJ2-2,few,TRBV18
CASSSRLAGGRNTGELFF,TRBJ2-2,few,TRBV5-5
CASSFSGAYNEQFF,TRBJ2-1,.,TRBV12-3/TRBV12-4
CSVARSTEAFF,TRBJ1-1,.,TRBV29-1
CSVEVGVNTEAFF,TRBJ1-1,medium-sized,TRBV29-1
CASSLGGSRSEQFF,TRBJ2-1,.,TRBV11-2
CASSPRTGGKTQYF,TRBJ2-5,.,TRBV13
CASRTDRGTFSDTQYF,TRBJ2-3,few,TRBV12-3/TRBV12-4
CASSPTSGTDTQYF,TRBJ2-3,.,TRBV6-1
CASRPRGRNSPLHF,TRBJ1-6,.,TRBV19
CAWSVTGGGYEQYF,TRBJ2-7,few,TRBV30
CASSPESRGVNQPQHF,TRBJ1-5,.,TRBV7-6
CASSFGQGSEKLFF,TRBJ1-4,few,TRBV5-6
CASSPSWQETQYF,TRBJ2-5,few,TRBV27
CASRHTGVSTDTQYF,TRBJ2-3,once,TRBV27
CASSLLGLAGLDTGELFF,TRBJ2-2,few,TRBV6-5
CASSIGSRFTDTQYF,TRBJ2-3,few,TRBV19
CAIRGTSGSPNEQFF,TRBJ2-1,few,TRBV10-3
CASSFGGMGGGATDTQYF,TRBJ2-3,.,TRBV11-1
CASSLASGIDNEQFF,TRBJ2-1,.,TRBV7-6
CASSYGAGLAQYF,TRBJ2-3,few,TRBV6-5
CASSIRTGENYGYTF,TRBJ1-2,.,TRBV19
CASSTGLYNEQFF,TRBJ2-1,.,TRBV12-3/TRBV12-4
CASSPAAGTGTYEQYF,TRBJ2-7,.,TRBV11-3
CASSLSLAGRWNNEQFF,TRBJ2-1,few,TRBV7-6
CAIRLAGGSYEQYF,TRBJ2-7,few,TRBV10-3
CASSLIRAPWETQYF,TRBJ2-5,few,TRBV19
CASSISRRASTDTQYF,TRBJ2-3,few,TRBV19
CASSFVDSSQETQYF,TRBJ2-5,.,TRBV6-5
CASSPTGQKGLAGGTDTQYF,TRBJ2-3,few,TRBV27